What follows are 20 T cell receptor beta chains derived from one specimen sequenced in a study of blood T cell repertoires in COVID-19. Sequenced by immunoSEQ multiplex PCR; TCRdb stores in-frame clones only, minus some. Of some 260,000 clones in the sample, approximately 90% were seen once. Sequencing was performed on peripheral blood. The receptors were sampled from a woman between 40 and 55 years old who had recovered from COVID-19.

The chain carries TRBV5-1 and TRBJ1-2; no clear D. V lost 0 bases to trimming and J lost 8 bases, with 11 bases between them. The CDR3 covers 13 residues. The V gene's germline CDR1 is SGHRS and CDR2 YFSETQ. The CDR3 is CASSLGGGSGYTF. The CDR3 DNA reads TGCGCCAGCAGCTTGGGCGGAGGGAGCGGCTACACCTTC. Full variable domain (rest looked up from reference TRBV5-1 and TRBJ1-2): KAGVTQTPRYLIKTRGQQVTLSCSPISGHRSVSWYQQTPGQGLQFLFEYFSETQRNKGNFPGRFSGRQFSNSRSEMNVSTLELGDSALYLCASSLGGGSGYTFGSGTRLTVV.

This sequence joins TRBV4-2 and TRBJ1-3, with D maybe TRBD1 (6 bases). The V end was cut by 3 bases, the J end by 4 bases, with 19 bases between. This CDR3 has 17 residues. The germline gives CDR1 LGHNA, CDR2 YNFKEQ. CDR3 nucleotides: TGTGCCAGCAGCCACAAGATAGGGGGGGCAGAAGGAAACACCATATATTTT. This sequence encodes CASSHKIGGAEGNTIYF.

The V gene is TRBV5-5, the J gene TRBJ2-5; 9 bases agree with TRBD1. V trimming: 4 bases; J trimming: 3 bases; junction bases outside the gene matches: 4. The CDR3 spans 14 residues. The germline gives CDR1 SGHKS, CDR2 YYEKEE (reference sequence). The CDR3 protein is CASSRGTGKETQYF. The DNA for the CDR3 is TGTGCCAGCAGCCGGGGGACAGGGAAAGAGACCCAGTACTTC. Drawing the rest from reference TRBV5-5 and TRBJ2-5, the complete variable domain is DAGVTQSPTHLIKTRGQQVTLRCSPISGHKSVSWYQQVLGQGPQFIFQYYEKEERGRGNFPDRFSARQFPNYSSELNVNALLLGDSALYLCASSRGTGKETQYFGPGTRLLVL.

V gene TRBV2 combines with J gene TRBJ1-6, with TRBD1 as a possible D gene (6 bases). The CDR3 extends over 13 amino acids. The V gene lost 7 bases and the J gene lost 10 bases, with 14 bases spanning the gap. Germline loops: CDR1 SNHLY, CDR2 FYNNEI. Here the CDR3 reads CASMGAPSSPLHF. The CDR3 DNA follows: TGTGCCAGCATGGGGGCCCCCTCATCACCCCTCCACTTT.

The rearrangement uses TRBV24-1 and TRBJ2-2; unclear D gene. V shed 5 bases and J shed 1 base, with 7 bases lying between them. Per germline, CDR1 KGHDR and CDR2 SFDVKD. The CDR3 spans 14 residues. CDR3 sequence reads: CATSVGKNTGELFF. Here the CDR3 DNA reads TGTGCCACCAGTGTGGGCAAGAACACCGGGGAGCTGTTTTTT.

In this sample, this clone turned up a few times. The V gene is TRBV5-1, the J gene TRBJ2-3; 8 bases are shared with TRBD2. V shed 1 base and J 14 bases; nucleotides not matched to a gene: 6. Germline assignment: CDR1 SGHRS and CDR2 YFSETQ. CDR3 length: 12 amino acids. The CDR3 loop reads CASSLSQREWYF. CDR3 in DNA: TGCGCCAGCAGCTTGTCCCAGCGGGAGTGGTATTTT.

The chain uses TRBV5-5 and TRBJ2-7; 8 bases fit TRBD1. The CDR3 contains 15 residues. The junction had 7 bases not matched to a gene; V was cut back by 5 bases and J by 0 bases. CDR1 is SGHKS and CDR2 is YYEKEE in the germline V gene (reference sequence). CDR3 residues: CASRYGQGISYEQYF. The CDR3 nucleotides are TGTGCCAGCAGGTACGGACAGGGAATCTCCTACGAGCAGTACTTC.

This sequence joins TRBV7-9 and TRBJ2-7; the match to TRBD2 covers 7 bases. This CDR3 has 14 residues. V trimming: 4 bases; J trimming: 1 base; junction bases outside the gene matches: 4. Germline CDR1 and CDR2: SEHNR and FQNEAQ (reference sequence). CDR3 in DNA: TGTGCCAGCAGCTCATCTAGCGGATCCTACGAGCAGTACTTC. As protein: CASSSSSGSYEQYF.

The chain links TRBV12-5 to TRBJ2-1; D possibly corresponds to TRBD1 (5 bases). This CDR3 contains 12 residues. Germline V gene lookup returns CDR1 LGHNT and CDR2 FRNRAP. Trimming cost V 2 bases and J 10 bases, with 9 bases left between them. The CDR3 DNA reads as TGTGCTAGTGGTTTGCCATCAGGGGAGCAGTTCTTC. It yields the protein CASGLPSGEQFF.

This clone was detected only once. The chain is built from TRBV5-1 and TRBJ2-6; 11 bases line up with TRBD1. This CDR3 has 18 amino acids. The V gene's germline CDR1 is SGHRS and CDR2 YFSETQ. The ends lost 1 base at V and 2 bases at J; junction bases unmatched: 5. CDR3 bases: TGCGCCAGCAGCTTGAGTGGACAGGGGGCGCCTGGGGCCAACGTCCTGACTTTC. Translating gives CASSLSGQGAPGANVLTF.

The rearrangement uses TRBV15 and TRBJ2-7; D may be TRBD2 (6 bases). Trimming removed 3 bases at V and 0 bases at J, with 12 bases between. Germline values: CDR1 LNHNV, CDR2 YYDKDF (reference sequence). The CDR3 consists of 15 residues. CDR3: CATSRIRGISYEQYF. For the CDR3, the DNA is TGTGCCACCAGCAGGATTCGCGGGATCTCCTACGAGCAGTACTTC.

V and J are TRBV27 and TRBJ1-6, with 10 nucleotides matching TRBD1. This CDR3 has 15 amino acids. From germline, CDR1 is MNHEY and CDR2 SMNVEV (reference sequence). V was pared by 4 bases and J by 17 bases, with 14 bases of the junction left unmatched. CDR3 nucleotide sequence: TGTGCCAGCAGTTACATTGGACAGGGGGTGACCCCGATCCACTTT. Translation: CASSYIGQGVTPIHF.

This chain joins TRBV6-2 or TRBV6-3 and TRBJ1-4, with D possibly TRBD1 on 6 matching bases. CDR1 and CDR2 from the germline V gene are MNHEY and SVGEGT. The V end was cut by 2 bases, the J end by 7 bases, with 14 bases between. This CDR3 spans 15 amino acids. In nucleotides, the CDR3 is TGTGCCAGCAGTTACGCGGGGGGGCTCGCTGAAAAACTGTTTTTT. It translates to CASSYAGGLAEKLFF.

The rearrangement joins TRBV5-1 to TRBJ2-2; 9 nucleotides agree with TRBD1. Unmatched junction bases numbered 7, after V lost 1 base and J lost 6 bases. CDR1 is SGHRS, CDR2 YFSETQ, per germline. This CDR3 has 16 amino acids. The CDR3 region is CASSLHTGGEAGELFF. In nucleotides, the CDR3 is TGCGCCAGCAGCTTGCACACAGGGGGCGAGGCCGGGGAGCTGTTTTTT.

This chain uses TRBV5-6 with TRBJ2-1; D unresolved. Germline CDR1 is SGHDT and CDR2 is YYEEEE. Deletions cut 2 bases from V and 8 bases from J, with 8 bases between. The CDR3 contains 12 residues. The CDR3 DNA follows: TGTGCCAGCAGCTTCGCCGGTGATGAGCAGTTCTTC. Its translation is CASSFAGDEQFF.

The chain recombines TRBV28 with TRBJ2-1; 9 positions agree with TRBD2. J gave up 15 bases and V 3 bases, and 12 bases lay outside the gene matches. CDR1 is MDHEN and CDR2 is SYDVKM in the germline V gene. The CDR3 contains 14 residues. Here the CDR3 DNA reads TGTGCCAGCAGTTTGACCGGGACTAGCTCGTTGGCGTTCTTC. It specifies CASSLTGTSSLAFF.

The J gene is TRBJ2-3, the V gene TRBV7-3; TRBD2 matches at 7 bases. V gave up 2 bases and J gave up 1 base; unmatched junction bases: 9. Germline V CDR1 and CDR2: SGHTA, FQGTGA. This CDR3 spans 17 amino acids. CDR3 loop: CASSLGTGGSGTDTQYF. CDR3 bases: TGTGCCAGCAGCTTAGGGACCGGGGGGAGTGGCACAGATACGCAGTATTTT.

The V and J genes are TRBV6-6 and TRBJ2-3; TRBD2 agrees at 14 bases. In germline, CDR1 is MNHNY, CDR2 SVGAGI (reference sequence). This CDR3 has 17 amino acids. With V trimmed by 5 bases and J by 2 bases, 6 bases remained unmatched. The CDR3 DNA sequence: TGTGCCAGCAGTCTCGGACTAGCGGGGGGACCCACAGATACGCAGTATTTT. Its translation is CASSLGLAGGPTDTQYF.

In this sample, this clone turned up many times. This chain uses TRBV19 with TRBJ2-3, with TRBD1 matching 8 bases. Looked up from germline, CDR1 is LNHDA and CDR2 is SQIVND (reference sequence). Losses at the gene ends were 0 bases for V and 3 bases for J; bases not matched to a gene: 8. The CDR3 is 17 residues long. The CDR3 is CASSIDTQGARTDTQYF. CDR3 coding DNA: TGTGCCAGTAGTATAGATACCCAGGGGGCGCGGACAGATACGCAGTATTTT. The whole variable domain, remainder taken from reference TRBV19 and TRBJ2-3, is DGGITQSPKYLFRKEGQNVTLSCEQNLNHDAMYWYRQDPGQGLRLIYYSQIVNDFQKGDIAEGYSVSREKKESFPLTVTSAQKNPTAFYLCASSIDTQGARTDTQYFGPGTRLTVL.

The chain recombines TRBV12-3 or TRBV12-4 with TRBJ2-5, with 7 bases that match TRBD2. V lost 6 bases to trimming and J lost 5 bases; unmatched junction nucleotides: 0. This CDR3 comprises 11 residues. The CDR3 reads CASRGGETQYF. CDR3 sequence (DNA): TGTGCCAGCAGGGGGGGGGAGACCCAGTACTTC.